The 24 T cell receptor beta chains below all came from one sample that was sequenced in a study of T cells in narcolepsy. Clones were read by immunoSEQ multiplex PCR, and TCRdb kept only the in-frame ones, dropping some. The sample yields about 30,000 clones, approximately 80% seen once. Sequenced material: CD45RA- memory CD4+ T cells from PBMCs. The source is a human donor with narcolepsy.

This rearrangement joins TRBV2 to TRBJ2-7, with TRBD1 identical over 8 bases. Looked up from germline, CDR1 is SNHLY and CDR2 is FYNNEI. This CDR3 has 13 amino acids. The V gene end was trimmed by 3 bases and the J gene end by 3 bases; junction bases not matched to a gene: 1. The chain's CDR3 is CASSEDRVYEQYF. As DNA, the CDR3 is TGTGCCAGCAGTGAGGACAGGGTCTACGAGCAGTACTTC.

This clone was observed a few times. The chain combines TRBV30 with TRBJ2-7; TRBD2 matches at 7 bases. V trimming: 3 bases; J trimming: 11 bases; junction bases outside the gene matches: 7. CDR3 length: 11 residues. Germline CDR1 and CDR2: GTSNPN and SVGIG (reference sequence). This CDR3 reads CAWRASGGEYF. The CDR3 region has the DNA TGTGCCTGGAGGGCTAGCGGAGGGGAGTACTTC.

The sample holds one count of this clone. This chain joins TRBV30 and TRBJ1-2; D ambiguous. The CDR3 has 13 amino acids. With 0 bases removed from V and 1 base from J, the gap between germline ends came to 6 bases. From germline, CDR1 is GTSNPN and CDR2 SVGIG (reference sequence). The CDR3 is CAWSVDGNYGYTF. The CDR3 DNA is TGTGCCTGGAGTGTCGACGGTAACTATGGCTACACCTTC.

This clone was counted once. In nucleotides, the CDR3 is TGTGCCAGCAGCCTAGCGGGAGGGAACTACAATGAGCAGTTCTTC. Amino acid sequence: CASSLAGGNYNEQFF. This chain joins TRBV21-1 and TRBJ2-1; TRBD2 was called by the table and not checked on the DNA. TRBV21-1 is classified as a pseudogene. CDR3 length: 15 residues.

The chain joins TRBV11-2 to TRBJ2-3; D not resolved. V was shortened by 0 bases and J by 5 bases, with 15 bases between the two germline ends. This CDR3 is built from 16 residues. Looked up from germline, CDR1 is SGHAT and CDR2 is FQNNGV. CDR3 protein: CASSLDLARGGDTQYF. CDR3 nucleotides: TGTGCCAGCAGCTTAGATTTGGCCAGAGGCGGAGATACGCAGTATTTT.

A few counts support this clone. The J gene is TRBJ2-7, the V gene TRBV9, with D perhaps TRBD2 (5 bases). The CDR3 has 16 residues. The germline gives CDR1 SGDLS, CDR2 YYNGEE. Trimming left V 4 bases short and J 1 base short, with 18 bases between. The CDR3 loop is CASSRNEGLGSYEQYF. DNA for the CDR3: TGTGCCAGCAGCCGCAACGAGGGCTTAGGATCCTACGAGCAGTACTTC.

Only a few counts were recorded for this clone. V usage is TRBV2 and J usage is TRBJ1-2; no reliable D call. The CDR3 sequence is 14 residues long. V dropped 4 bases and J dropped 5 bases, with 14 bases sitting between them. Germline CDR1 SNHLY, CDR2 FYNNEI. The DNA of the CDR3 is TGTGCCAGCAGTGGGAACGGGATGGGGTATGGCTACACCTTC. It translates to CASSGNGMGYGYTF.

The J gene is TRBJ1-5, the V gene TRBV5-6; TRBD1 is a possible D gene (5 bases). V gave up 2 bases and J gave up 5 bases, with 8 bases separating them. The CDR3 contains 13 residues. Germline CDR1 reads SGHDT; CDR2 reads YYEEEE. CDR3 bases: TGTGCCAGCAGCTTTGGGGGGGATCAGCCCCAGCATTTT. This translates into CASSFGGDQPQHF.

The rearrangement links TRBV28 to TRBJ2-1; 7 bases fit TRBD1. The germline CDR1 and CDR2 sequences are MDHEN and SYDVKM. The V and J ends lost 6 bases and 5 bases, in that order; junction bases with no gene match: 4. The CDR3 runs 13 residues. The CDR3 DNA sequence: TGTGCCAGCAGCGGGACAGCAAACAATGAGCAGTTCTTC. Its translation: CASSGTANNEQFF. Together with reference TRBV28 and TRBJ2-1, the CDR3 gives the full variable domain: DVKVTQSSRYLVKRTGEKVFLECVQDMDHENMFWYRQDPGLGLRLIYFSYDVKMKEKGDIPEGYSVSREKKERFSLILESASTNQTSMYLCASSGTANNEQFFGPGTRLTVL.

This sequence joins TRBV28 and TRBJ1-3, with D hard to call. The CDR3 loop spans 17 amino acids. V shed 2 bases and J shed 0 bases, with 14 bases lying between them. Per germline, CDR1 MDHEN and CDR2 SYDVKM. The CDR3 loop reads CASSLTGARGSGNTIYF. In nucleotides, the CDR3 is TGTGCCAGCAGTTTAACTGGCGCCCGAGGCTCTGGAAACACCATATATTTT.

This sequence joins TRBV7-2 and TRBJ1-6, with D maybe TRBD1 (6 bases). The V gene lost 5 bases and the J gene lost 7 bases, with 15 bases spanning the gap. Germline values: CDR1 SGHTA, CDR2 FQGNSA. The CDR3 covers 15 residues. CDR3 residues: CASSTSGHINSPLHF. CDR3 coding DNA: TGTGCCAGCAGCACTTCGGGACACATCAATTCACCCCTCCACTTT.

The chain joins TRBV5-1 to TRBJ1-5; TRBD1 is a possible D gene (5 bases). CDR1 is SGHRS and CDR2 is YFSETQ in the germline V gene. Trimming pared 1 base from V and 6 bases from J, leaving 14 bases between. CDR3 size: 15 residues. The CDR3 sequence is CASSLNGGMGQPQHF. CDR3 DNA: TGCGCCAGCAGCTTGAACGGGGGAATGGGTCAGCCCCAGCATTTT.

V and J are TRBV9 and TRBJ1-2; D unclear. V gave up 4 bases and J gave up 2 bases, with 9 bases separating them. Per germline, CDR1 SGDLS and CDR2 YYNGEE. The CDR3 loop spans 13 amino acids. CDR3 bases: TGTGCCAGCAGCCCGGGATTGAACTATGGCTACACCTTC. This translates into CASSPGLNYGYTF.

This chain uses TRBV28 with TRBJ1-2; TRBD1 matches 8 bases. Germline trimming cut 10 bases from V and 4 bases from J; bases unmatched to any gene: 11. CDR3 length: 14 amino acids. The germline CDR1 and CDR2 sequences are MDHEN and SYDVKM. CDR3 loop: CATIEPGQAYGYTF. The CDR3 bases are TGTGCCACCATTGAACCGGGACAGGCCTATGGCTACACCTTC.

The rearrangement uses TRBV5-1 and TRBJ1-6; D perhaps matches TRBD1 (5 bases). The CDR3 has 12 amino acids. V was pared by 6 bases and J by 10 bases, with 11 bases between. The V gene's germline CDR1 is SGHRS and CDR2 YFSETQ. The CDR3, as DNA: TGCGCCAGCACCGAGGGGAACTCACCCCTCCACTTT. As protein: CASTEGNSPLHF. Combining the CDR3 with reference TRBV5-1 and TRBJ1-6 gives the whole variable domain KAGVTQTPRYLIKTRGQQVTLSCSPISGHRSVSWYQQTPGQGLQFLFEYFSETQRNKGNFPGRFSGRQFSNSRSEMNVSTLELGDSALYLCASTEGNSPLHFGNGTRLTVT.

The chain employs TRBV5-1 and TRBJ1-1; 8 bases agree with TRBD1. Germline V gene data show CDR1 as SGHRS and CDR2 as YFSETQ. The CDR3 covers 15 residues. V lost 0 bases, J lost 6 bases, and 7 bases stayed unmatched. For the CDR3, the DNA is TGCGCCAGCAGCTTGGCCGGACAGGGAGGCGCTGAAGCTTTCTTT. Translation gives CASSLAGQGGAEAFF.

Written as DNA, the CDR3 is TGTGCCAGCAGTGAAGCAGTACTTGACCAAGAGACCCAGTACTTC. Protein: CASSEAVLDQETQYF. The chain joins TRBV6-1 to TRBJ2-5; D is undetermined. V was trimmed by 0 bases and J by 0 bases, leaving 8 bases between them. There are 15 residues in the CDR3. The germline CDR1 and CDR2 sequences are MNHNS and SASEGT.

The rearrangement uses TRBV7-2 and TRBJ2-3; D is unresolved. This CDR3 is 14 amino acids long. V was clipped by 0 bases and J by 2 bases, with 6 bases between them. Per germline, CDR1 SGHTA and CDR2 FQGNSA. The CDR3 region is CASSLALYTDTQYF. CDR3 nucleotide sequence: TGTGCCAGCAGCTTAGCTCTGTACACAGATACGCAGTATTTT.

The chain links TRBV9 to TRBJ1-1; D is undetermined. Germline CDR1 is SGDLS and CDR2 is YYNGEE. V lost 0 bases and J 0 bases, leaving 9 bases between the germline ends. The CDR3 runs 15 residues. CDR3 DNA: TGTGCCAGCAGCGTAGCCGAGGTATTGAACACTGAAGCTTTCTTT. This gives the protein CASSVAEVLNTEAFF.

V and J are TRBV5-4 and TRBJ1-2, with TRBD1 identical over 8 bases. Germline V lookup: CDR1 SGHNT, CDR2 YYREEE (reference sequence). V gave up 0 bases and J gave up 3 bases; unmatched junction bases: 7. The CDR3 is 16 residues long. CDR3 region: CASSLVWGQADYGYTF. As DNA, the CDR3 is TGTGCCAGCAGCTTGGTATGGGGACAGGCCGACTATGGCTACACCTTC.

This chain links TRBV11-1 with TRBJ2-7; TRBD2 is a possible D gene (5 bases). Germline-derived CDR1 and CDR2 are SGHAT and FQDESV (reference sequence). This CDR3 region has 15 residues. The ends were cut back, 5 bases at V and 0 bases at J, with 14 bases in the middle. The CDR3 bases are TGTGCCAGCAGCCTACTCCGGGGTAGCTCCTACGAGCAGTACTTC. Its protein is CASSLLRGSSYEQYF.

The chain carries TRBV4-1 and TRBJ2-7; 7 nucleotides match TRBD1. CDR1 and CDR2 (germline): MGHRA, YSYEKL. The trim removed 4 bases at V and 2 bases at J, leaving 8 bases unmatched. CDR3 length equals 15 residues. CDR3 amino acids: CASSLTETGTYEQYF. The CDR3 nucleotides read TGCGCCAGCAGCCTGACCGAGACAGGGACCTACGAGCAGTACTTC.

This clone was observed a few times. The rearrangement uses TRBV5-1 and TRBJ2-1; no clear D gene. The germline V and J ends were trimmed by 1 base and 0 bases, with 11 bases remaining between them. The CDR3 length is 16 residues. Germline V gives CDR1 SGHRS, CDR2 YFSETQ. The CDR3 reads CASSLSALSSYNEQFF. Written as DNA, the CDR3 is TGCGCCAGCAGCTTGAGCGCGTTGAGCTCCTACAATGAGCAGTTCTTC.

This rearrangement joins TRBV6-6 to TRBJ1-1; 9 bases map to TRBD1. With V trimmed by 6 bases and J by 0 bases, 2 bases remained unmatched. The CDR3 has 14 amino acids. The germline gives CDR1 MNHNY, CDR2 SVGAGI (reference sequence). CDR3 protein: CASRGTGMNTEAFF. As DNA, the CDR3 is TGTGCCAGCAGGGGGACAGGGATGAACACTGAAGCTTTCTTT.